Sequencing of this TCR beta chain was carried out in a study of identical twins. General study results and limits: Donors were not followed over many years; analysis was cross-sectional.

Trimming shortened V by 5 bases and J by 8 bases, and 9 bases separated the two germline ends. The CDR3 covers 11 residues. CDR1 and CDR2 (germline): SEHNR, FQNEAQ (reference sequence). Via MiXCR, TCRdb re-called the 5' RACE reads, giving one row per CDR3 protein. Of 550,000 to 800,000 distinct CDR3 sequences in the sample, roughly 7.2% were seen once. This clonotype has more than one count but fewer than ten. What it binds is unknown. The same specimen was also included in a second study, on yellow fever vaccine responses in identical twins.

This rearrangement joins TRBV7-9 to TRBJ1-1; D uncertain. This clonotype was obtained from a woman under 30 in good health. Sequenced sample: PBMCs. The CDR3 DNA reads as TGTGCCAGCAGCCCCGACAAAGAAGCTTTCTTT. Translating it yields CASSPDKEAFF. The whole variable domain, remainder taken from reference TRBV7-9 and TRBJ1-1, is DTGVSQNPRHKITKRGQNVTFRCDPISEHNRLYWYRQTLGQGPEFLTYFQNEAQLEKSRLLSDRFSAERPKGSFSTLEIQRTEQGDSAMYLCASSPDKEAFFGQGTRLTVV.